This T cell receptor (beta chain) was observed in a study of T-cell reconstitution after alpha-beta-depleted transplantation in children. Findings and caveats of the study: Surviving thymic progenitors and recipient T cells were the source of high TCRbeta diversity at day 60 in some patients. Roughly two months post-transplant, alpha-beta T cells reportedly originated from several hundred graft clones that had expanded. A year post-transplant, T-cell counts and diversity derived mostly from newly produced T cells.

Preparation of the TCRbeta library used unique molecular identifiers. TCRdb reanalysed the PCR reads using MiXCR and keeps one entry per CDR3 protein. The table lists 700,000 or so distinct CDR3 sequences, about 12% of them singletons. The germline V gene has CDR1 SSHAT and CDR2 FNYEAQ (reference sequence). With 0 bases clipped from V and 4 bases from J, the junction kept 6 bases outside the gene matches. This CDR3 contains 16 residues. In this sample, this clonotype turned up many times. Its antigen is still unknown. This receptor was obtained from a girl aged 2 to 9 with congenital amegakaryocytic thrombocytopenia, due to receive a stem cell transplant. The genes are TRBV7-7 and TRBJ2-1; 7 nucleotides match TRBD2. The starting material was PBMCs, obtained before TCRalphabeta/CD19-depleted stem cell transplant. CDR3 nucleotide sequence: TGTGCCAGCAGCTTAGCGACTAGCTTGAGATACAATGAGCAGTTCTTC. It encodes CASSLATSLRYNEQFF.